Listed below are T cell receptor beta chains from one sample, sequenced in a study of shared clonotypes between healthy human individuals. TCRdb keeps only in-frame clones here, not all; method: immunoSEQ multiplex PCR. The table has 2 million to 2.5 million clones, roughly 94% seen once. Sequenced: naive CD4+ T cells sorted from blood. The receptor set was obtained from a man younger than 30 in good health. Each CDR3 is given with its conserved first and last residue. A D gene is named only where the DNA matches it firmly. Not all rows give a size; the values are once, few, many and, for expanded clones, a class.

TRBD1,TRBV5-1,TRBJ2-5,.,CASSDRGQETQYF,TGCGCCAGCAGTGACAGGGGACAAGAGACCCAGTACTTC
.,TRBV25-1,TRBJ1-3,.,CASSLPSGNTIYF,TGTGCCAGCAGTCTTCCATCTGGAAACACCATATATTTT
.,TRBV11-2,TRBJ2-6,once,CASSLDRLGTGANVLTF,TGTGCCAGCAGCTTAGATCGCCTGGGAACCGGGGCCAACGTCCTGACTTTC
.,TRBV7-8,TRBJ1-3,.,CASSLATTGSGNTIYF,TGTGCCAGCAGCTTAGCGACAACAGGGTCGGGAAACACCATATATTTT
TRBD1,TRBV5-1,TRBJ1-1,.,CASYPTGGVTEAFF,TGCGCCAGCTATCCCACAGGGGGTGTCACTGAAGCTTTCTTT
.,TRBV7-9,TRBJ2-1,.,CASSLELAHNEQFF,TGTGCCAGCAGCTTAGAACTAGCCCACAATGAGCAGTTCTTC
TRBD2,TRBV9,TRBJ2-1,.,CASSVVGTSGRNEQFF,TGTGCCAGCAGCGTAGTTGGGACTAGCGGGAGAAATGAGCAGTTCTTC
TRBD2,TRBV10-3,TRBJ2-7,.,CAISSTRGAYEQYF,TGTGCCATCAGCTCAACCCGGGGGGCCTACGAGCAGTACTTC
.,TRBV12-5,TRBJ2-3,.,CASGLQAEPTDTQYF,TGTGCTAGTGGTTTGCAGGCAGAACCCACAGATACGCAGTATTTT
.,TRBV6-6,TRBJ2-2,.,CASSTSGVGGELFF,TGTGCCAGCAGTACCTCGGGTGTGGGCGGGGAGCTGTTTTTT
TRBD1,TRBV29-1,TRBJ1-1,.,CSVRYGTGGRGTEAFF,TGCAGCGTTCGATACGGGACAGGGGGCCGTGGGACTGAAGCTTTCTTT
TRBD1,TRBV7-9,TRBJ1-6,.,CASTLAGQVLNSPLHF,TGTGCCAGCACCCTCGCGGGACAGGTGTTAAATTCACCCCTCCACTTT
TRBD2,TRBV6-5,TRBJ2-1,.,CASSRSGGNYNEQFF,TGTGCCAGCAGTCGTAGCGGGGGGAACTACAATGAGCAGTTCTTC
TRBD1,TRBV6-5,TRBJ2-7,.,CASSSADRGTYEQYF,TGTGCCAGCAGTTCCGCGGACAGGGGTACCTACGAGCAGTACTTC
TRBD2,TRBV30,TRBJ2-3,.,CAWKGSGRGDTQYF,TGTGCCTGGAAGGGTAGCGGGAGGGGAGATACGCAGTATTTT
.,TRBV6-1,TRBJ1-2,.,CASSETVLYGYTF,TGTGCCAGCAGTGAAACAGTGCTCTATGGCTACACCTTC
TRBD1,TRBV5-6,TRBJ1-2,.,CASSVPGQDLLGNYGYTF,TGTGCCAGCAGCGTTCCGGGACAGGACCTCCTCGGTAACTATGGCTACACCTTC
.,TRBV6-4,TRBJ1-1,.,CASSPELNTEAFF,TGTGCCAGCAGCCCTGAGTTGAACACTGAAGCTTTCTTT
TRBD1,TRBV13,TRBJ1-6,.,CASSPQRRDRGFSPLHF,TGTGCCAGCAGCCCGCAGCGCAGGGACAGGGGGTTCTCACCCCTCCACTTT
.,TRBV7-2,TRBJ2-7,.,CASSLGAGTPYEQYF,TGTGCCAGCAGCTTGGGCGCAGGAACCCCCTACGAGCAGTACTTC
.,TRBV10-3,TRBJ1-6,.,CAISVGTYNSPLHF,TGTGCCATCAGTGTTGGAACCTATAATTCACCCCTCCACTTT
.,TRBV6-5,TRBJ2-3,.,CASSPLFSADTQYF,TGTGCCAGCAGTCCCCTTTTTTCGGCAGATACGCAGTATTTT